A single sample is the source of the 26 T cell receptor beta chains below, sequenced in a study of Graves' ophthalmopathy and Graves' hyperthyroidism. Researchers took RNA transcripts and amplified TCR beta CDR3 regions from them. Second-round multiplex PCR came after a first-round RT-PCR that employed HTBI primers. TCRdb redid the calling of the multiplex PCR reads with MiXCR, one entry per CDR3 protein. Here the sample spans 200,000 to 250,000 distinct CDR3 sequences, about 22% being singletons. Sequenced: peripheral blood. The receptors originated from a woman in her 50s with Graves' ophthalmopathy.

With respect to this clonotype: With a much larger clone just one base away, this may be a read error. CDR3 sequence reads: CASSTYAFYGYTF. As DNA, the CDR3 is TGTGCCAGCTCAACCTACGCCTTCTATGGCTACACCTTC. The rearrangement links TRBV18 to TRBJ1-2; D unresolved. CDR3 length: 13 amino acids. Germline V gives CDR1 KGHSH, CDR2 LQKENI. The V gene lost 5 bases and the J gene lost 4 bases, with 11 bases spanning the gap.

This clonotype was seen ten or more times. CDR3 sequence: CASSPGTAKNIQYF. DNA for the CDR3: TGTGCCAGCAGTCCCGGGACAGCCAAAAACATTCAGTACTTC. J is TRBJ2-4 and V is TRBV6-1; D could derive from TRBD1 or TRBD2 (5 bases each). The CDR3 is 14 amino acids. Germline V gene data show CDR1 as MNHNS and CDR2 as SASEGT. V lost 5 bases and J lost 0, with 8 bases in between.

The genes are TRBV6-1 and TRBJ1-5, with TRBD1 matching 8 bases. V was pared by 7 bases and J by 4 bases, with 6 bases of the junction left unmatched. The CDR3 spans 14 residues. Germline assignment: CDR1 MNHNS and CDR2 SASEGT. This CDR3 is CASTGTGRNQPQHF. Here the CDR3 DNA reads TGTGCCAGCACCGGGACAGGAAGAAATCAGCCCCAGCATTTT.

The chain links TRBV2 to TRBJ2-5; 7 bases line up with TRBD2. Trimming took 8 bases from V and 4 from J; bases not matched to a gene: 13. The CDR3 is made up of 15 amino acids. Germline V CDR1 and CDR2: SNHLY, FYNNEI. CDR3 sequence: CASGRDGERGETQYF. The DNA for the CDR3 is TGTGCCAGCGGGAGGGACGGAGAAAGGGGAGAGACCCAGTACTTC.

This clonotype was seen repeatedly, ten times or more. The V call is TRBV4-1, the J call TRBJ1-1; 8 positions match TRBD1. The CDR3 loop spans 14 amino acids. The V gene's germline CDR1 is MGHRA and CDR2 YSYEKL. J lost 7 bases, V lost 3 bases, and 7 bases had no gene match. CDR3 nucleotides: TGCGCCAGCAGCCACCGGACAGGGAAGGATGAAGCTTTCTTT. Amino acid sequence: CASSHRTGKDEAFF.

This sequence joins TRBV6-5 and TRBJ1-1, with D possibly TRBD1 on 6 matching bases. The CDR3 has 12 residues. Per the germline V gene, CDR1 is MNHEY and CDR2 is SVGAGI. Trimming shortened V by 7 bases and J by 10 bases, and 16 bases separated the two germline ends. The CDR3 nucleotides are TGTGCCAGCACTTTAGGACAGCGAGGAGCTTTCTTT. Protein product: CASTLGQRGAFF.

The chain employs TRBV30 and TRBJ1-3, with D unclear. Trimming stripped 0 bases from V and 0 bases from J, with 9 bases between. The germline V gene has CDR1 GTSNPN and CDR2 SVGIG (reference sequence). This CDR3 comprises 15 residues. The CDR3, as DNA: TGTGCCTGGAGTGTAGGTGGGAGCTCTGGAAACACCATATATTTT. Translated: CAWSVGGSSGNTIYF. Complete variable domain (other parts from reference TRBV30 and TRBJ1-3): SQTIHQWPATLVQPVGSPLSLECTVEGTSNPNLYWYRQAAGRGLQLLFYSVGIGQISSEVPQNLSASRPQDRQFILSSKKLLLSDSGFYLCAWSVGGSSGNTIYFGEGSWLTVV.

This clonotype was counted many times. CDR3 region: CASSARDLGSYEQYF. The CDR3 bases are TGTGCCAGCAGTGCCAGGGACCTCGGCTCCTACGAGCAGTACTTC. This chain connects TRBV6-1 to TRBJ2-7, with D perhaps given as TRBD1 or TRBD2 (5 bases each). The CDR3 has 15 amino acids. The germline V and J ends were trimmed by 4 bases and 0 bases, with 13 bases remaining between them. CDR1 is MNHNS, CDR2 SASEGT, per germline.

This clonotype was observed many times. J is TRBJ1-1 and V is TRBV19; 9 bases match TRBD1. CDR1 is LNHDA and CDR2 is SQIVND in the germline V gene (reference sequence). V gave up 3 bases and J gave up 9 bases; unmatched junction bases: 5. This CDR3 spans 13 amino acids. The CDR3 region has the DNA TGTGCCAGTAGTATCCCGGGACAGGGTAAAGCTTTCTTT. Protein product: CASSIPGQGKAFF.

V usage is TRBV12-3 or TRBV12-4 and J usage is TRBJ2-7; TRBD1 might be the D (5 bases). The length of the CDR3 is 12 residues. Deletions cut 2 bases from V and 6 bases from J, with 8 bases between. The CDR3 bases are TGTGCCAGCAGTTTAATAGGGGCCGAGCAGTACTTC. This encodes CASSLIGAEQYF.

This clonotype was observed a handful of times. J is TRBJ2-1 and V is TRBV18, with TRBD2 matching 9 bases. Germline V gene data show CDR1 as KGHSH and CDR2 as LQKENI. There are 17 residues in the CDR3. Trimming removed 3 bases from V and 10 bases from J; junction bases left unmatched: 16. For the CDR3, the DNA is TGTGCCAGCTCACCGATACATAGCGGGAGCGGCGTTGGGGAGCAGTTCTTC. Translating it yields CASSPIHSGSGVGEQFF.

The sample holds many counts of this clonotype. The genes are TRBV7-9 and TRBJ2-2, with D hard to call. Looked up from germline, CDR1 is SEHNR and CDR2 is FQNEAQ (reference sequence). CDR3 size: 13 residues. The V and J ends lost 1 base and 5 bases respectively, with 5 bases between them. CDR3 in amino acids: CASSLESTGELFF. The CDR3 nucleotides read TGTGCCAGCAGCTTAGAAAGTACCGGGGAGCTGTTTTTT.

This clonotype was seen ten or more times. The V and J genes are TRBV20-1 and TRBJ1-1; D gene unclear. This CDR3 has 13 amino acids. V was cut by 0 bases and J by 1 base, with 6 bases left in between. Germline CDR1 and CDR2: DFQATT and SNEGSKA (reference sequence). This chain's CDR3 is CSAREDANTEAFF. CDR3 in DNA: TGCAGTGCTAGAGAGGACGCGAACACTGAAGCTTTCTTT.

This clonotype has ten or more counts. V usage is TRBV7-8 and J usage is TRBJ2-7; 8 bases match TRBD1. The V gene's germline CDR1 is SGHVS and CDR2 FQNEAQ. The CDR3 runs 15 residues. V was pared by 0 bases and J by 3 bases, with 4 bases of the junction left unmatched. CDR3 sequence: CASSLAEGQGYEQYF. The CDR3 DNA is TGTGCCAGCAGCTTAGCGGAAGGACAGGGCTACGAGCAGTACTTC.

This clonotype appeared many times. The chain has TRBV6-5 and TRBJ2-7; 7 nucleotides line up with TRBD1. Germline V gene sequence: CDR1 MNHEY, CDR2 SVGAGI. The CDR3 contains 11 residues. The junction had 2 bases not matched to a gene; V was cut back by 9 bases and J by 3 bases. The CDR3 DNA reads TGTGCCAGGGGACAGTTCTACGAGCAGTACTTC. Its protein product is CARGQFYEQYF.

V is TRBV6-2 or TRBV6-3 and J is TRBJ2-7; TRBD1 agrees at 7 bases. The CDR3 extends over 15 amino acids. V lost 3 bases and J lost 3; bases outside the gene matches: 8. Per the germline V gene, CDR1 is MNHEY and CDR2 is SVGEGT. The chain's CDR3 is CASSYQGETLYEQYF. CDR3 nucleotides: TGTGCCAGCAGTTATCAGGGGGAGACCCTCTACGAGCAGTACTTC.

This clonotype appeared many times. The J gene is TRBJ1-2, the V gene TRBV27; tentative D call: TRBD1 (6 bases). V was shortened by 4 bases and J by 8 bases, with 14 bases between the two germline ends. CDR3 length equals 13 residues. Germline CDR1 MNHEY, CDR2 SMNVEV (reference sequence). CDR3 loop: CASSSGQRRGYTF. The CDR3 DNA follows: TGTGCCAGCAGTTCCGGACAGCGGCGGGGCTACACCTTC.

This clonotype has more than one count but fewer than ten. The chain couples TRBV27 to TRBJ2-5; D could derive from TRBD1 or TRBD2 (5 bases each). The V end was cut by 2 bases, the J end by 4 bases, with 11 bases between. Germline lookup yields CDR1 MNHEY and CDR2 SMNVEV (reference sequence). The CDR3 length is 14 residues. CDR3 loop: CASSLLIGTETQYF. The CDR3 bases are TGTGCCAGCAGTTTACTGATAGGGACAGAGACCCAGTACTTC.

This clonotype was seen many times. The chain links TRBV9 to TRBJ2-5; tentatively, D is TRBD2 (5 bases). The CDR3 has 14 amino acids. The V gene lost 0 bases and the J gene lost 7 bases, with 13 bases spanning the gap. Per the germline V gene, CDR1 is SGDLS and CDR2 is YYNGEE. The CDR3 region has the DNA TGTGCCAGCAGCGTAGCTTACCGTGGGAGGACCCAGTACTTC. This sequence encodes CASSVAYRGRTQYF.

This clonotype was picked up many times. V usage is TRBV15 and J usage is TRBJ1-1; no clear D. Trimming removed 6 bases at V and 1 base at J, with 12 bases between. The CDR3 sequence is 14 residues long. Looked up from germline, CDR1 is LNHNV and CDR2 is YYDKDF (reference sequence). The CDR3 nucleotides read TGTGCCACCAGACCTAGACGGACGAACACTGAAGCTTTCTTT. Translating gives CATRPRRTNTEAFF.

This clonotype was seen a handful of times. The genes are TRBV18 and TRBJ2-7, with D possibly matching TRBD2 (5 bases). V gave up 4 bases and J gave up 6 bases, with 22 bases separating them. The CDR3 runs 16 residues. The germline V gene has CDR1 KGHSH and CDR2 LQKENI. CDR3 residues: CASSLINTGEVGEQYF. As DNA, the CDR3 is TGTGCCAGCTCACTCATTAACACCGGGGAAGTGGGCGAGCAGTACTTC.

This clonotype was recorded many times. The chain recombines TRBV28 with TRBJ1-2; D ambiguous. Germline values: CDR1 MDHEN, CDR2 SYDVKM. The V end was cut by 6 bases, the J end by 8 bases, with 25 bases between. The CDR3 spans 16 residues. In nucleotides, the CDR3 is TGTGCCAGCAGGGACGGGTTATCTGGGCTCGGTGCGGGCTACACCTTC. The encoded protein is CASRDGLSGLGAGYTF.

This clonotype was observed many times. The CDR3 nucleotides are TGTGCCAGTAGGGCGGGACAGGATAGGGTTAATCAGCCCCAGCATTTT. Its protein product is CASRAGQDRVNQPQHF. V is TRBV19 and J is TRBJ1-5; 8 bases align to TRBD1. The V gene end was trimmed by 6 bases and the J gene end by 4 bases; junction bases not matched to a gene: 11. This CDR3 region has 16 residues. Germline CDR1 and CDR2: LNHDA and SQIVND (reference sequence).

This clonotype turned up a few times. The DNA for the CDR3 is TGTGCCAGCAGCCGGGGACTAGCGGGGTCTAGCACAGATACGCAGTATTTT. Its protein is CASSRGLAGSSTDTQYF. V gene TRBV7-6 combines with J gene TRBJ2-3; TRBD2 agrees at 13 bases. The CDR3 covers 17 residues. V lost 5 bases, J lost 0 bases, and 5 bases stayed unmatched. Looked up from germline, CDR1 is SGHVS and CDR2 is FNYEAQ. Using reference TRBV7-6 and TRBJ2-3 for the parts outside the CDR3, the full variable domain is GAGVSQSPRYKVTKRGQDVALRCDPISGHVSLYWYRQALGQGPEFLTYFNYEAQQDKSGLPNDRFSAERPEGSISTLTIQRTEQRDSAMYRCASSRGLAGSSTDTQYFGPGTRLTVL.

This clonotype has a count of ten or more. The chain is built from TRBV6-1 and TRBJ1-1; TRBD1 aligns across 7 bases. V lost 6 bases and J lost 3; bases outside the gene matches: 7. Looked up from germline, CDR1 is MNHNS and CDR2 is SASEGT. The CDR3 runs 14 residues. The CDR3 region is CASSHRGGDTEAFF. For the CDR3, the DNA is TGTGCCAGCAGCCACAGGGGAGGGGACACTGAAGCTTTCTTT.

This clonotype showed up many times. This sequence joins TRBV20-1 and TRBJ1-2; no definite D call. The germline gives CDR1 DFQATT, CDR2 SNEGSKA (reference sequence). The CDR3 spans 13 residues. V lost 5 bases and J 7 bases, leaving 17 bases between the germline ends. DNA for the CDR3: TGCAGTGCTCGTTCCCAATCACCTGGTGGCTACACCTTC. Its protein product is CSARSQSPGGYTF.